This TCR beta chain was recorded in a study of tumor-infiltrating lymphocytes in primary liver carcinoma. Study-level findings and limits: Blood trailed tumors significantly in top-250-clone fraction (p = 0.039). Reduced overlap was seen in tumor-adjacent and tumor-blood pairs versus tumor region pairs.

The 20-30 mg bulk tissue piece was not sorted before simultaneous RNA and DNA extraction. The patients had histopathologically diagnosed primary liver carcinoma, and their disease was treated by surgical resection. The CDR3 consists of 15 residues. Trimming pared 8 bases from V and 3 bases from J, leaving 14 bases between. Germline V gene sequence: CDR1 ENHRY, CDR2 SYGVKD. TCR beta cDNA was made from approximately 540 ng total RNA with a constant-region primer. Three nested multiplex PCR rounds, a slightly modified ARM-PCR, produced the libraries for TCR beta. Forward primers for TRBV1-TRBV30 and a C-beta reverse primer served the first two PCR rounds, at around 9 cycles each. From the multiplex PCR reads, TCRdb called clonotypes with MiXCR, one entry per CDR3 protein. The data hold 95,000 to 150,000 distinct CDR3 sequences, with around 65% observed a single time. This clonotype appeared many times. The antigen remains unidentified.

The chain carries TRBV10-3 and TRBJ1-6; TRBD1 might be the D (6 bases). The source of this sequence is a woman aged 55-75 years with primary liver carcinoma and hepatitis B virus infection. The sample consisted of tumor-adjacent normal liver tissue. CDR3 coding DNA: TGTGCCATCGGCGAACAGGGTTACTATAATTCACCCCTCCACTTT. The encoded protein is CAIGEQGYYNSPLHF.